This TCR beta chain was sequenced in a study of cytotoxic CD8 clonotypes in ibrutinib-treated CLL. The table came from immunoSEQ multiplex PCR; TCRdb's copy has only in-frame clones and leaves some out. The repertoire includes about 15,000 clones, roughly 69% of them detected once, and over 9.5% sits in the top ten. Between the trimmed V and J ends, which lost 6 bases and 8 bases, there was a span of 14 bases. In germline, CDR1 is MNHNS, CDR2 SASEGT. The CDR3 length is 13 residues. This receptor was identified in a human donor with chronic lymphocytic leukemia. The input for sequencing was PBMCs, taken before ibrutinib treatment. The chain joins TRBV6-1 to TRBJ2-1; D unresolved. In DNA, the CDR3 is TGTGCCAGCAGCGTTGGACGGCCTCATGAGCAGTTCTTC. Encoded protein: CASSVGRPHEQFF.